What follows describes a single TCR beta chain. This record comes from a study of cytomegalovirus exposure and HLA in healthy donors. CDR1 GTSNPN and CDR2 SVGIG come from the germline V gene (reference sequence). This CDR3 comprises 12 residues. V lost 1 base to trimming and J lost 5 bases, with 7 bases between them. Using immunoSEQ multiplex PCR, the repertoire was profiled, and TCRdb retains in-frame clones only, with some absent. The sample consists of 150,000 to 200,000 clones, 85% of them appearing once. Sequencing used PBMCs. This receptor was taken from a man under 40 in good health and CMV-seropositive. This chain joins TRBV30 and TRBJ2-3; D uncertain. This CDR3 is CAWSGPGDTQYF. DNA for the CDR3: TGTGCCTGGAGTGGTCCGGGAGATACGCAGTATTTT.